This T cell receptor (beta chain) was recovered during a study of cytomegalovirus exposure and HLA in healthy donors. PCR amplification relied on 60 Vbeta primers (plus 13 Jbeta primers). The method was immunoSEQ multiplex PCR; TCRdb's version includes in-frame clones alone and lacks a portion of them. This table holds more than 60,000 clones. With regard to this clone: Its target is not known.

General study points: When analyzed later, a missense DCLRE1C variant was found to be linked to TCR beta V- and J-gene trimming. Most TCR sequences showed up rarely, but some public TCRs showed up in many donors.

Sequenced: PBMCs. This TCR was recovered from a boy aged 5 to 17 in good health and CMV-seronegative.

The CDR3 loop is CASSIRRVRDGYTF. The DNA for the CDR3 is TGTGCCAGCAGTATTCGGAGGGTGAGGGATGGCTACACCTTC. The gene calls are TRBV2 and TRBJ1-2, with no clear D. V was cut by 5 bases and J by 6 bases, with 16 bases left in between. The CDR3 is 14 amino acids. Germline V gene sequence: CDR1 SNHLY, CDR2 FYNNEI.